A selection of T cell receptor beta chains follows, all from one sample in a study of Ad26.COV2.S vaccination and SARS-CoV-2 variants. Generated by immunoSEQ multiplex PCR, the TCRdb table keeps only in-frame clones and is missing some. The table records 200,000 to 250,000 clones, 70% to 90% of them present only once. Sequences were derived from peripheral blood, sampled in a trial of Ad26.COV2.S vaccine versus placebo. The receptors derive from a person aged 18-65 years who received the Ad26.COV2.S COVID-19 vaccine or a placebo. Each CDR3 is given with its conserved first and last residue. Each record gives: J gene, V gene, D gene, clone size, CDR3 protein, CDR3 DNA. D genes are given only for firm matches. Only part of the rows carry a size: once, few, many, or a class if the clone is expanded.

J gene: TRBJ1-3
V gene: TRBV13
D gene: TRBD1
clone size: NA
CDR3 protein: CASSFRQGRDTIYF
CDR3 DNA: TGTGCCAGCAGCTTCCGACAGGGTCGAGACACCATATATTTT

J gene: TRBJ2-1
V gene: TRBV7-7
D gene: NA
clone size: NA
CDR3 protein: CASSPGDSGGGSEQFF
CDR3 DNA: TGTGCTAGCAGCCCCGGGGACAGCGGCGGCGGGAGTGAGCAGTTCTTC

J gene: TRBJ2-1
V gene: TRBV29-1
D gene: TRBD1
clone size: NA
CDR3 protein: CSVRGTAQYNEQFF
CDR3 DNA: TGCAGCGTTCGAGGGACAGCCCAGTACAATGAGCAGTTCTTC

J gene: TRBJ2-3
V gene: TRBV7-2
D gene: TRBD1
clone size: NA
CDR3 protein: CASSWTGTGMSTDTQYF
CDR3 DNA: TGTGCCAGCAGCTGGACCGGGACAGGGATGTCAACAGATACGCAGTATTTT

J gene: TRBJ2-7
V gene: TRBV7-8
D gene: NA
clone size: NA
CDR3 protein: CASSLSVISYEQYF
CDR3 DNA: TGTGCCAGCAGCCTGTCTGTGATCTCCTACGAGCAGTACTTC

J gene: TRBJ1-1
V gene: TRBV10-3
D gene: NA
clone size: NA
CDR3 protein: CAIRGEEVEAFF
CDR3 DNA: TGTGCCATCAGGGGTGAGGAGGTTGAAGCTTTCTTT

J gene: TRBJ2-2
V gene: TRBV4-2
D gene: TRBD2
clone size: NA
CDR3 protein: CASSQVPMAGGNTGELFF
CDR3 DNA: TGTGCCAGCAGCCAAGTTCCCATGGCGGGGGGGAACACCGGGGAGCTGTTTTTT

J gene: TRBJ2-1
V gene: TRBV4-2
D gene: NA
clone size: few
CDR3 protein: CASSQHDSGSYNEQFF
CDR3 DNA: TGTGCCAGCAGCCAACATGACTCCGGGTCCTACAATGAGCAGTTCTTC

J gene: TRBJ1-1
V gene: TRBV6-2/TRBV6-3
D gene: NA
clone size: NA
CDR3 protein: CASSLDRVNTEAFF
CDR3 DNA: TGTGCCAGCAGTTTGGACCGAGTGAACACTGAAGCTTTCTTT

J gene: TRBJ2-1
V gene: TRBV7-2
D gene: NA
clone size: NA
CDR3 protein: CASTEGGTPWLGQFF
CDR3 DNA: TGTGCCAGCACCGAGGGGGGGACCCCCTGGTTGGGGCAGTTCTTC

J gene: TRBJ2-1
V gene: TRBV25-1
D gene: NA
clone size: NA
CDR3 protein: CASSQKGEDTNSYNEQFF
CDR3 DNA: TGTGCCAGCAGCCAAAAGGGGGAGGACACGAACTCCTACAATGAGCAGTTCTTC

J gene: TRBJ2-1
V gene: TRBV5-1
D gene: NA
clone size: NA
CDR3 protein: CASSLTAGANYNEQFF
CDR3 DNA: TGCGCCAGCAGCTTGACGGCAGGGGCTAATTACAATGAGCAGTTCTTC

J gene: TRBJ1-2
V gene: TRBV2
D gene: NA
clone size: NA
CDR3 protein: CASRAGESGGHGYTF
CDR3 DNA: TGTGCCAGCAGGGCAGGGGAGTCGGGAGGGCATGGCTACACCTTC

J gene: TRBJ2-1
V gene: TRBV5-4
D gene: NA
clone size: NA
CDR3 protein: CASSLTGKKYNEQFF
CDR3 DNA: TGTGCCAGCAGCTTGACAGGGAAGAAATACAATGAGCAGTTCTTC

J gene: TRBJ2-1
V gene: TRBV5-1
D gene: TRBD1
clone size: NA
CDR3 protein: CASSGDRGFNEQFF
CDR3 DNA: TGCGCCAGCAGCGGGGACAGGGGGTTCAATGAGCAGTTCTTC

J gene: TRBJ2-3
V gene: TRBV7-6
D gene: TRBD2
clone size: NA
CDR3 protein: CASSPPGGTQYF
CDR3 DNA: TGTGCCAGCAGCCCCCCGGGAGGTACGCAGTATTTT

J gene: TRBJ1-3
V gene: TRBV6-2/TRBV6-3
D gene: NA
clone size: NA
CDR3 protein: CASSYSGLISGNTIYF
CDR3 DNA: TGTGCCAGCAGTTACTCCGGACTGATATCTGGAAACACCATATATTTT

J gene: TRBJ1-2
V gene: TRBV3-1/TRBV3-2
D gene: NA
clone size: NA
CDR3 protein: CASSPPTGGVNYGYTF
CDR3 DNA: TGTGCCAGCAGCCCCCCCACGGGGGGGGTGAACTATGGCTACACCTTC

J gene: TRBJ2-5
V gene: TRBV7-2
D gene: TRBD1
clone size: NA
CDR3 protein: CASSLGTGGQETQYF
CDR3 DNA: TGTGCCAGCAGCTTGGGGACAGGGGGGCAAGAGACCCAGTACTTC

J gene: TRBJ2-5
V gene: TRBV30
D gene: NA
clone size: NA
CDR3 protein: CAWSVQETQYF
CDR3 DNA: TGTGCCTGGAGTGTACAAGAGACCCAGTACTTC

J gene: TRBJ2-3
V gene: TRBV28
D gene: NA
clone size: NA
CDR3 protein: CASSPLTPDTQYF
CDR3 DNA: TGTGCCAGCAGTCCCCTAACCCCAGATACGCAGTATTTT

J gene: TRBJ2-6
V gene: TRBV4-3
D gene: NA
clone size: once
CDR3 protein: CASSQDGRSGANVLTF
CDR3 DNA: TGCGCCAGCAGCCAAGATGGCAGATCTGGGGCCAACGTCCTGACTTTC

J gene: TRBJ2-7
V gene: TRBV29-1
D gene: NA
clone size: NA
CDR3 protein: CSAWDGSYEQYF
CDR3 DNA: TGCAGCGCCTGGGACGGATCCTACGAGCAGTACTTC

J gene: TRBJ2-3
V gene: TRBV6-2/TRBV6-3
D gene: NA
clone size: NA
CDR3 protein: CASSWIAGTQYF
CDR3 DNA: TGTGCCAGCAGTTGGATAGCTGGGACGCAGTATTTT

J gene: TRBJ2-2
V gene: TRBV19
D gene: TRBD1
clone size: NA
CDR3 protein: CASSIGTGILFTGELFF
CDR3 DNA: TGTGCCAGTAGTATAGGGACAGGGATATTATTCACCGGGGAGCTGTTTTTT

J gene: TRBJ1-3
V gene: TRBV6-5
D gene: NA
clone size: NA
CDR3 protein: CASSYVSSSGNTIYF
CDR3 DNA: TGTGCCAGCAGTTACGTCAGCAGCTCTGGAAACACCATATATTTT